One T cell receptor beta chain is described in this entry. No antigen is known for it. No base-level quality is on record; no much larger clone is a single base apart. This record belongs to a study of PD-L1 blockade in urothelial cancer (dated by TCRdb to the late 2010s). Regarding the research as a whole: Therapy was started in 2014 for all patients, and atezolizumab 1,200 mg was administered intravenously every 3 weeks. An exploratory multi-omic analysis was conducted of the somatic, immune and clinical correlates of response to PD-L1 blockade with atezolizumab in urothelial cancer. An ECOG performance status of 0 or 1 was recorded for the patients, and 0 to 3 prior chemotherapy regimens had been received by the patients. Whole exome sequencing and RNA sequencing of pretreatment tumors were performed alongside TCR sequencing in the same patients. Pretreatment tumor samples, along with matched peripheral blood collected serially before and after atezolizumab treatment, underwent TCR sequencing. Twenty-nine patients had pretreatment blood TCR-seq, 24 had at least one posttreatment blood collection, and 24 had tumor TCR-seq. Durable clinical benefit meant progression-free survival longer than 6 months, and TCR features were also tested against progression-free and overall survival. About 90% of the roughly 29 patients were identified as males with urothelial cancer of bladder origin, and a prior smoking history was reported by 18 of 29 patients. Fewer than ten patients achieved durable clinical benefit and some 21 did not. Blood samples were analyzed 3 weeks after the start of treatment (second dose) and 6 weeks after the start of treatment. Blood samples gave median yields of approximately 130,000 T cells and over 80,000 unique TCRs, along with a median clonality of 0.080.

General study outcomes and caveats: A pretreatment peripheral blood TCR clonality below the median was linked to improved progression-free and overall survival. Greater expansion of tumor-associated TCR clones in peripheral blood 3 weeks after the start of treatment was observed in patients with durable benefit (n of about 24, p = 0.022). Because the sample size was small (n ≈ 27) and many exploratory analyses were performed, the results are intended to be hypothesis-generating.

The cohort included some 30 patients with locally advanced or metastatic urothelial carcinoma who were treated at Memorial Sloan Kettering on a trial protocol. Peripheral blood mononuclear cells were collected pretreatment and during treatment, at between 1 and 8 total time points per patient. The Qiagen DNeasy Blood extraction kit was used to purify genomic DNA from total PBMCs and from tumor samples. PBMCs were collected pretreatment and during treatment and were isolated and stored as previously described. Synthetic TCR analog templates were spiked into each PCR so that absolute template abundance could be estimated from read counts. The immunoSEQ assay used bias-controlled V and J gene primers to amplify TCRbeta CDR3 regions from genomic DNA. Sequencing of rearranged TCRbeta segments was performed at approximately 20X coverage. The study's processing was this. Clustering was used to correct sequencing errors, and CDR3s were annotated against IMGT to assign V, D and J genes. Only productive TCRbeta rearrangements were used in downstream analyses, excluding out-of-frame or stop-codon sequences. Clonality was computed as one minus Shannon entropy normalized by the log of the number of unique productive sequences. Fisher's exact test with Benjamini-Hochberg correction, using a cutoff of adjusted p below 0.01, was how clones that differed between time points or between blood and tumor were identified. Entries here come from immuneACCESS through TCRdb and include only in-frame sequences with V and J called. Some clones fail to appear in such tables; in the studies checked, an unresolved V gene covers under half of the shortfall, and the cause of the remainder is unknown. That table is the source of V, J and clone size, and D and trimming were worked out from the DNA. Present in this sample are tens of thousands of clones, about four fifths of which were seen just once. Roughly 2.7% of the sample lies in the top ten.

The germline ends are 20 bases apart after V is trimmed by 1 base and J by 6 bases. The CDR3 goes from the cysteine to the phenylalanine over 17 residues. Only the CDR3 DNA is retained, 51 bases long and in frame from the first base. The germline V gene gives CDR1 as LGHNA and CDR2 as YSLEER. The material sequenced was PBMCs, taken around atezolizumab (anti-PD-L1) treatment. The origin of this receptor is a man between 65 and 85 years old with urothelial cancer. The chain was built from TRBV4-3 and TRBJ2-3, and perhaps TRBD2 as D gene, on 6 matching bases. The CDR3 protein sequence reads: CASSQGRGLPSHDTQYF. The DNA sequence follows: TGCGCCAGCAGCCAAGGACGGGGACTCCCCAGCCATGATACGCAGTATTTT.